The clone carrying this TCR beta chain was counted a few times. Unique molecular identifiers were incorporated during preparation of the TCRbeta library. TCRdb reanalysed the PCR reads using MiXCR and keeps one entry per CDR3 protein. Of hundreds of thousands of distinct CDR3 sequences in the sample, about 18% were seen once. This sample was taken from a study of T-cell reconstitution after alpha-beta-depleted transplantation in children. This CDR3 contains 14 residues. Per germline, CDR1 SNHLY and CDR2 FYNNEI. V was shortened by 9 bases and J by 3 bases, with 18 bases between the two germline ends. Sequenced here: PBMCs from the stem cell graft donor, sampled from the stem cell graft. The sequence derives from a human donor who donated a stem cell graft to a child with acute lymphoblastic leukemia. V is TRBV2 and J is TRBJ2-7, with D maybe TRBD1 (6 bases). The CDR3 sequence is CASLPKGTHYEQYF. The CDR3 coding sequence is TGTGCCAGTCTCCCTAAAGGGACACACTACGAGCAGTACTTC.